This passage covers 29 T cell receptor beta chains from one sample sequenced in a study of T cell repertoires in cytomegalovirus infection (dated by TCRdb to between 2017 and 2020). No antigen has been assigned to these receptors. Sequenced using an Illumina HiSeq 1500. Using fastp at Q25 and MiXCR, TCRdb reprocessed the public reads and kept productive beta chains. Every CDR3 protein is listed once, alongside the most common genes and DNA of its rows. This sample gives 650,000 to 900,000 distinct CDR3 sequences in total; just under 30% of them show up just once. The ten largest clonotypes hold about 12% of the sample. The sample's treatment or condition, from its label and the paper: in vitro stimulation with specific CMV peptide epitopes to enrich CMV-specific T cells. The sample here was cultured CD8+ T cells from PBMCs, taken from culture after CMV antigen stimulation. Receptor source: a human donor in good health (CMV status not recorded). Some clones in this sample may be carry-over from other donors' samples.

The V and J genes are TRBV5-4 and TRBJ1-1; D gene uncertain. The length of the CDR3 is 11 residues. The V and J ends lost 9 bases and 5 bases respectively, with 11 bases between them. Germline V gene lookup returns CDR1 SGHNT and CDR2 YYREEE (reference sequence). The CDR3 bases are TGTGCCACCTTCGAGGGAACTGAAGCTTTCTTT. It specifies CATFEGTEAFF.

This chain connects TRBV20-1 to TRBJ1-3; D is unresolved. Germline CDR1 reads DFQATT; CDR2 reads SNEGSKA (reference sequence). The V and J ends lost 1 base and 3 bases respectively, with 13 bases between them. This CDR3 spans 15 amino acids. The CDR3 DNA reads as TGCAGTGCTAGAGTTGAGGGAAATTATGGAAACACCATATATTTT. It encodes CSARVEGNYGNTIYF.

The CDR3 coding sequence is TGTGCTAGTGGTCTCGGACAGGGCCTCACCGGGGAGCTGTTTTTT. Translation gives CASGLGQGLTGELFF. V is TRBV12-5 and J is TRBJ2-2; 8 positions agree with TRBD1. Germline values: CDR1 LGHNT, CDR2 FRNRAP. This CDR3 is built from 15 residues. The V and J ends lost 5 bases and 4 bases, in that order; junction bases with no gene match: 6.

This clonotype was counted a few times. The junction shows a germline mismatch at one end, possibly a read error. This chain connects TRBV7-7 to TRBJ2-2, with 10 bases identical to TRBD2. The CDR3 is 17 residues long. From germline, CDR1 is SSHAT and CDR2 FNYEAQ (reference sequence). As DNA, the CDR3 is TGTGCTAGCAGCTTAAGCCTAGCGGGGGCCAACACCGGGGAGCTGTTTTTT. This codes for CASSLSLAGANTGELFF. Full variable domain (outside the CDR3, taken from reference TRBV7-7 and TRBJ2-2): GAGVSQSPRYKVTKRGQDVTLRCDPISSHATLYWYQQALGQGPEFLTYFNYEAQPDKSGLPSDRFSAERPEGSISTLTIQRTEQRDSAMYRCASSLSLAGANTGELFFGEGSRLTVL.

The J gene is TRBJ2-7, the V gene TRBV19; unclear D gene. CDR1 is LNHDA and CDR2 is SQIVND in the germline V gene (reference sequence). This CDR3 spans 14 amino acids. The germline V and J ends were trimmed by 6 bases and 2 bases, with 14 bases remaining between them. The DNA of the CDR3 is TGTGCCAGTAGCCATCAGGAAACCCCCTACGAGCAGTACTTC. Amino acids: CASSHQETPYEQYF.

The chain uses TRBV19 and TRBJ1-1; D uncertain. Looked up from germline, CDR1 is LNHDA and CDR2 is SQIVND (reference sequence). V shed 5 bases and J shed 4 bases, with 14 bases lying between them. CDR3 length: 14 residues. Here the CDR3 DNA reads TGTGCCAGTAGTGATGGGAAGACGGGCACTGAAGCTTTCTTT. The encoded protein is CASSDGKTGTEAFF.

This clonotype was detected only a few times. V gene TRBV14 combines with J gene TRBJ2-7; D call uncertain. The V gene's germline CDR1 is SGHDN and CDR2 FVKESK. Trimming left V 0 bases short and J 4 bases short, with 4 bases between. This CDR3 contains 12 residues. CDR3 DNA sequence: TGTGCCAGCAGCCAAGACTTTTACGAGCAGTACTTC. As protein: CASSQDFYEQYF.

The rearrangement links TRBV20-1 to TRBJ2-7, with D perhaps matching TRBD1 (6 bases). Germline lookup yields CDR1 DFQATT and CDR2 SNEGSKA (reference sequence). V was clipped by 7 bases and J by 3 bases, with 13 bases between them. There are 12 residues in the CDR3. For the CDR3, the DNA is TGCAGTGTTTCAGGACAGAACTACGAGCAGTACGTC. Protein: CSVSGQNYEQYV.

The chain links TRBV29-1 to TRBJ2-7; 10 positions match TRBD1. The V segment lost 3 bases and the J segment 4 bases; nucleotides outside the gene matches: 3. This CDR3 spans 13 amino acids. Germline V gives CDR1 SQVTM, CDR2 ANQGSEA. CDR3 nucleotide sequence: TGCAGCGTTGAGACAGGGGGCGCATACGAGCAGTACTTC. As protein: CSVETGGAYEQYF.

The chain carries TRBV20-1 and TRBJ2-7; D is perhaps TRBD1 (5 bases). Per germline, CDR1 DFQATT and CDR2 SNEGSKA (reference sequence). V shed 6 bases and J shed 2 bases, with 20 bases lying between them. This CDR3 region has 15 residues. In nucleotides, the CDR3 is TGCAGTGCCTACGCCCAGAAGGGGCCTACCTACGAGCAGTACTTC. It codes for CSAYAQKGPTYEQYF.

Many counts were recorded for this clonotype. The chain recombines TRBV6-6 with TRBJ1-1, with D unresolved. The CDR3 totals 17 residues. Trimming pared 0 bases from V and 1 base from J, leaving 15 bases between. Looked up from germline, CDR1 is MNHNY and CDR2 is SVGAGI (reference sequence). In DNA, the CDR3 is TGTGCCAGCAGTTACTCGAATGGAGGGAAAGAGAACACTGAAGCTTTCTTT. Protein: CASSYSNGGKENTEAFF.

The sample holds a few counts of this clonotype. The chain uses TRBV28 and TRBJ1-5, with a tentative D call TRBD1 (6 bases). CDR3 length: 14 residues. The ends were cut back, 2 bases at V and 6 bases at J, with 11 bases in the middle. CDR1 and CDR2 (germline): MDHEN, SYDVKM. CDR3 coding DNA: TGTGCCAGCAGTTTAACAGGGATGGCTCAGCCCCAGCATTTT. It yields the protein CASSLTGMAQPQHF.

This chain connects TRBV12-3 or TRBV12-4 to TRBJ1-5; TRBD1 matches at 11 bases. This CDR3 is 16 amino acids long. The trim removed 3 bases at V and 4 bases at J, leaving 5 bases unmatched. CDR3 sequence: CASSFGGTGGNQPQHF. CDR3 nucleotide sequence: TGTGCCAGCAGTTTTGGGGGGACAGGGGGAAATCAGCCCCAGCATTTT.

This clonotype showed up many times. This chain uses TRBV7-6 with TRBJ2-5, with D unresolved. Per germline, CDR1 SGHVS and CDR2 FNYEAQ. V was shortened by 5 bases and J by 1 base, with 11 bases between the two germline ends. The CDR3 has 14 residues. CDR3 protein: CASSARLGQETQYF. The CDR3 bases are TGTGCCAGCAGCGCCCGACTGGGCCAAGAGACCCAGTACTTC. Full variable domain (missing parts from reference TRBV7-6 and TRBJ2-5): GAGVSQSPRYKVTKRGQDVALRCDPISGHVSLYWYRQALGQGPEFLTYFNYEAQQDKSGLPNDRFSAERPEGSISTLTIQRTEQRDSAMYRCASSARLGQETQYFGPGTRLLVL.

This chain connects TRBV5-1 to TRBJ1-1, with TRBD1 matching 10 bases. V trimming: 4 bases; J trimming: 4 bases; junction bases outside the gene matches: 10. CDR3 length: 16 amino acids. Germline lookup yields CDR1 SGHRS and CDR2 YFSETQ. The CDR3 coding sequence is TGCGCCAGCAGCCTTGGGACAGGGGACGTGAGCACTGAAGCTTTCTTT. It is translated as CASSLGTGDVSTEAFF.

At least ten counts were recorded for this clonotype. This chain links TRBV7-2 with TRBJ2-1, with D hard to call. With 5 bases removed from V and 7 bases from J, the gap between germline ends came to 6 bases. This CDR3 comprises 11 residues. Germline assignment: CDR1 SGHTA and CDR2 FQGNSA. The CDR3 protein is CASSPANEQFF. CDR3 sequence (DNA): TGTGCCAGCAGCCCAGCTAATGAGCAGTTCTTC.

This clonotype was counted between two and nine times. This chain connects TRBV7-6 to TRBJ1-6; 8 nucleotides line up with TRBD1. CDR1 and CDR2 (germline): SGHVS, FNYEAQ. The CDR3 runs to 16 residues. J gave up 7 bases and V 5 bases, and 10 bases lay outside the gene matches. The CDR3 protein is CASSPTPGQANSPLHF. In nucleotides, the CDR3 is TGTGCCAGCAGCCCGACACCGGGACAGGCGAATTCACCCCTCCACTTT.

The genes are TRBV20-1 and TRBJ2-2, with 7 bases aligning to TRBD2. Germline assignment: CDR1 DFQATT and CDR2 SNEGSKA (reference sequence). CDR3 length: 15 amino acids. J gave up 4 bases and V 5 bases, and 10 bases lay outside the gene matches. This CDR3 reads CSALGTTIATGELFF. The CDR3 DNA sequence: TGCAGTGCTCTCGGGACTACCATAGCCACCGGGGAGCTGTTTTTT.

The sample holds a few counts of this clonotype. The chain employs TRBV27 and TRBJ1-5; 8 nucleotides line up with TRBD1. CDR3 length: 15 residues. The V gene end was trimmed by 1 base and the J gene end by 4 bases; junction bases not matched to a gene: 3. Germline CDR1 reads MNHEY; CDR2 reads SMNVEV (reference sequence). CDR3 DNA sequence: TGTGCCAGCAGTTTATTGGGGGACAGGAATCAGCCCCAGCATTTT. It translates to CASSLLGDRNQPQHF.

The chain employs TRBV27 and TRBJ2-2; D remains ambiguous. Germline V gene data show CDR1 as MNHEY and CDR2 as SMNVEV (reference sequence). V lost 4 bases to trimming and J lost 6 bases, with 6 bases between them. This CDR3 is built from 12 residues. The CDR3 sequence: CASSSHPGELFF. The CDR3 DNA sequence: TGTGCCAGCAGTTCCCACCCCGGGGAGCTGTTTTTT.

In this sample, this clonotype turned up once. The rearrangement uses TRBV6-5 and TRBJ1-1, with D tentatively TRBD1 (5 bases). Trimming cost V 6 bases and J 3 bases, with 14 bases left between them. The CDR3 length is 14 residues. Germline V gene data show CDR1 as MNHEY and CDR2 as SVGAGI. As DNA, the CDR3 is TGTGCCAGCAGGGGGGTAGTATGGTACACTGAAGCTTTCTTT. This codes for CASRGVVWYTEAFF.

This chain uses TRBV10-1 with TRBJ1-1; D not resolved. The CDR3 has 14 residues. Germline lookup yields CDR1 WNHNN and CDR2 SYGVQD (reference sequence). V was pared by 7 bases and J by 6 bases, with 18 bases between. CDR3 bases: TGCGCCAGCACAAGTTTAGGGAAAAAAGCTGAAGCTTTCTTT. Amino acid sequence: CASTSLGKKAEAFF.

This chain links TRBV12-3 or TRBV12-4 with TRBJ2-3, with TRBD2 matching over 11 bases. The CDR3 loop spans 15 amino acids. The junction had 6 bases not matched to a gene; V was cut back by 6 bases and J by 4 bases. CDR3 sequence: CASSYTSGGPDTQYF. The CDR3 nucleotides are TGTGCCAGCAGCTACACTAGCGGGGGCCCAGATACGCAGTATTTT.

Only a few counts were recorded for this clonotype. The chain has TRBV6-2 or TRBV6-3 and TRBJ2-7, with no clear D. The CDR3 runs 13 residues. CDR1 and CDR2 from the germline V gene are MNHEY and SVGEGT. Trimming took off 5 bases at V and 4 bases at J, with 12 bases between the two ends. This CDR3 is CASSIASPYEQYV. The CDR3 bases are TGTGCCAGCAGTATTGCTTCACCTTACGAGCAGTACGTC.

With regard to this clonotype: Just one base apart from a much larger clone, this may be a read error. This sequence joins TRBV12-3 or TRBV12-4 and TRBJ2-5; weak D call: TRBD2 (6 bases). The CDR3 consists of 17 residues. Trimming took off 10 bases at V and 5 bases at J, with 29 bases between the two ends. The CDR3 sequence: CANKPGGGRNRSETQYF. The CDR3 DNA follows: TGTGCCAACAAGCCCGGTGGGGGGAGAAACCGTTCCGAGACCCAGTACTTC.

This clonotype occurred a few times. The chain uses TRBV2 and TRBJ1-2; D ambiguous. The germline CDR1 and CDR2 sequences are SNHLY and FYNNEI. V gave up 4 bases and J gave up 4 bases, with 13 bases separating them. The CDR3 has 14 amino acids. As DNA, the CDR3 is TGTGCCAGCAGTGGGGCGGAGGCGATCTATGGCTACACCTTC. Its translation is CASSGAEAIYGYTF.

This clonotype has ten or more counts. The chain links TRBV7-2 to TRBJ2-1; tentatively, D is TRBD2 (6 bases). The germline V gene encodes CDR1 SGHTA and CDR2 FQGNSA. Trimming shortened V by 3 bases and J by 9 bases, and 12 bases separated the two germline ends. The length of the CDR3 is 13 residues. For the CDR3, the DNA is TGTGCCAGCAGCTTCGGGGGACTCCCTGAGCAGTTCTTC. Protein sequence: CASSFGGLPEQFF.

The chain uses TRBV5-4 and TRBJ2-1, with 7 bases aligning to TRBD2. Germline V lookup: CDR1 SGHNT, CDR2 YYREEE (reference sequence). V dropped 6 bases and J dropped 1; count of bases not matched to a gene: 4. CDR3 length: 14 residues. The CDR3 loop reads CASMGGTSYNEQFF. Written as DNA, the CDR3 is TGTGCCAGCATGGGGGGGACTTCCTACAATGAGCAGTTCTTC. The full variable domain, with the rest looked up from reference TRBV5-4 and TRBJ2-1, is ETGVTQSPTHLIKTRGQQVTLRCSSQSGHNTVSWYQQALGQGPQFIFQYYREEENGRGNFPPRFSGLQFPNYSSELNVNALELDDSALYLCASMGGTSYNEQFFGPGTRLTVL.

V and J are TRBV3-1 and TRBJ1-6; D remains ambiguous. This CDR3 comprises 16 residues. Germline V CDR1 and CDR2: LGHDT, YNNKEL (reference sequence). V was cut by 4 bases and J by 6 bases, with 16 bases left in between. In DNA form, the CDR3 reads TGTGCCAGCAGCCTTTTTGGCGATGGGCCTAATTCACCCCTCCACTTT. Translated, it gives CASSLFGDGPNSPLHF. Filled out from reference TRBV3-1 and TRBJ1-6, the complete variable domain reads DTAVSQTPKYLVTQMGNDKSIKCEQNLGHDTMYWYKQDSKKFLKIMFSYNNKELIINETVPNRFSPKSPDKAHLNLHINSLELGDSAVYFCASSLFGDGPNSPLHFGNGTRLTVT.